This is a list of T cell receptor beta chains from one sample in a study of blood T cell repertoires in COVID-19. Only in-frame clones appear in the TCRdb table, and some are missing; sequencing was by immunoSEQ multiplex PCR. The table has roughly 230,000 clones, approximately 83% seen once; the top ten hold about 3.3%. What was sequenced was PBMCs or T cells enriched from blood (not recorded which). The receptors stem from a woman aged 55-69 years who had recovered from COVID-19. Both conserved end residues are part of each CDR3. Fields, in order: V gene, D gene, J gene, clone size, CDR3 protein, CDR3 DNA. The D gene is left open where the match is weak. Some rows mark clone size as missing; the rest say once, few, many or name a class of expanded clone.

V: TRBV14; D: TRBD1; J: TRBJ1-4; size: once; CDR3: CASSYDRTGILFF; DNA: TGTGCCAGCAGCTACGACAGGACAGGGATACTGTTTTTT
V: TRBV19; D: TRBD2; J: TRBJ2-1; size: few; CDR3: CASSIERLAGGNEQFF; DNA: TGTGCCAGTAGTATAGAACGACTAGCGGGGGGGAATGAGCAGTTCTTC
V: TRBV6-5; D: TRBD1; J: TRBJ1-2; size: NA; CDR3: CAHGTGGRGYTF; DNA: TGTGCCCACGGGACAGGTGGAAGGGGCTACACCTTC
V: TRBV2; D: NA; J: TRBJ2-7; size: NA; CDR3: CASSEAWTANWEQYF; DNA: TGTGCCAGCAGTGAAGCGTGGACAGCCAATTGGGAGCAGTACTTC
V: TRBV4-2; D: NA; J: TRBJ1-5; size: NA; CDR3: CASSQGRSNQPQHF; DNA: TGTGCCAGCAGCCAAGGCAGGAGCAATCAGCCCCAGCATTTT
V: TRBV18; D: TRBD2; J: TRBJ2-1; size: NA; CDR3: CASSPGTSGSNEQFF; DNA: TGTGCCAGCTCACCCGGGACTAGCGGGAGCAATGAGCAGTTCTTC
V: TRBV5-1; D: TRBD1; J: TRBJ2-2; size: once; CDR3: CASSWGDRVGTGELFF; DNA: TGCGCCAGCAGCTGGGGGGACAGGGTCGGCACCGGGGAGCTGTTTTTT
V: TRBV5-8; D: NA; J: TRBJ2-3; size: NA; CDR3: CASSFSLAGTDTQYF; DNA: TGTGCCAGCAGCTTTAGCTTAGCGGGCACAGATACGCAGTATTTT
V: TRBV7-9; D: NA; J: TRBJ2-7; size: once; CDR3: CASSLEAASYEQYF; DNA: TGTGCCAGCAGCTTAGAGGCGGCCTCCTACGAGCAGTACTTC
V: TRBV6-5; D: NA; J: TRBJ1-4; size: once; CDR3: CASSPGSFEKLFF; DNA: TGTGCCAGCAGTCCCGGGTCATTCGAAAAACTGTTTTTT
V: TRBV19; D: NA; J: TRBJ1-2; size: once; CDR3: CASSIRGSTNYGYTF; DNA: TGTGCCAGTAGTATAAGGGGTTCGACTAACTATGGCTACACCTTC
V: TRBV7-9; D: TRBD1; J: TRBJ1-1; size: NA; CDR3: CASSLRTGNTEAFF; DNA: TGTGCCAGCAGTCTTAGGACAGGGAACACTGAAGCTTTCTTT
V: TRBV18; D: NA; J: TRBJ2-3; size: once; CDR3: CASSSRDTQYF; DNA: TGTGCCAGCTCCTCGAGGGATACGCAGTATTTT
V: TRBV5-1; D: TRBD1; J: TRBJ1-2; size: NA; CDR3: CASSLEGQGFGYTF; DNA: TGCGCCAGCAGCTTGGAGGGACAGGGGTTCGGCTACACCTTC